Shown below are 15 T cell receptor beta chains from a single sample sequenced in a study of long-term antiretroviral therapy in people with HIV. Running of the v3.0 immunoSEQ assay took place at survey level. Sequencing used immunoSEQ multiplex PCR; TCRdb keeps in-frame clones, though not all of them. The sample lists roughly 25,000 clones; 65% to 85% were seen once. The sample in question was unsorted PBMCs, obtained 2.1 years after starting antiretroviral therapy. These receptors were taken from a man aged 25 to 40 with HIV.

The chain has TRBV4-3 and TRBJ1-2; the D gene is possibly TRBD1 (5 bases). Germline CDR1 reads LGHNA; CDR2 reads YSLEER. The CDR3 consists of 16 residues. V dropped 5 bases and J dropped 5 bases, with 21 bases sitting between them. The CDR3: CASSLGDGLNLYGYTF. As DNA, the CDR3 is TGCGCCAGCAGCTTAGGGGACGGATTAAACCTGTATGGCTACACCTTC.

The rearrangement uses TRBV5-1 and TRBJ2-1, with TRBD2 identical over 11 bases. This CDR3 comprises 14 residues. Germline trimming cut 6 bases from V and 6 bases from J; bases unmatched to any gene: 5. CDR1 is SGHRS and CDR2 is YFSETQ in the germline V gene. In nucleotides, the CDR3 is TGCGCCAGCATGCTAGCGGGAGGCCTCAATGAGCAGTTCTTC. It encodes CASMLAGGLNEQFF.

V is TRBV7-8 and J is TRBJ1-4; 9 bases fit TRBD1. V trimming: 3 bases; J trimming: 5 bases; junction bases outside the gene matches: 10. This CDR3 region has 17 residues. Germline loops: CDR1 SGHVS, CDR2 FQNEAQ. DNA for the CDR3: TGTGCCAGCAGCTTGGGACAGGGTTTAGGGCTGAATGAAAAACTGTTTTTT. Residues: CASSLGQGLGLNEKLFF.

The V gene is TRBV27, the J gene TRBJ2-2; the match to TRBD1 covers 12 bases. With 6 bases clipped from V and 1 base from J, the junction kept 6 bases outside the gene matches. CDR1 is MNHEY, CDR2 SMNVEV, per germline (reference sequence). The CDR3 loop spans 17 amino acids. The CDR3 loop reads CASRGQGASGNTGELFF. The CDR3 nucleotides read TGTGCCAGCAGGGGACAGGGGGCAAGCGGGAACACCGGGGAGCTGTTTTTT.

The gene calls are TRBV6-6 and TRBJ2-1; TRBD1 aligns across 8 bases. Germline V gene data show CDR1 as MNHNY and CDR2 as SVGAGI (reference sequence). J lost 0 bases, V lost 7 bases, and 8 bases had no gene match. The CDR3 has 16 residues. CDR3 sequence (DNA): TGTGCCAGCATCCAAGCCGACAGGGGCTCCTACAATGAGCAGTTCTTC. It encodes CASIQADRGSYNEQFF.

V is TRBV18 and J is TRBJ2-5, with D unresolved. The V end lost 3 bases, the J end lost 1 base, and 12 bases lay between the germline ends. The CDR3 is 15 residues long. Germline loops: CDR1 KGHSH, CDR2 LQKENI. The CDR3 coding sequence is TGTGCCAGCTCACCCCTATCGGGTACCCAAGAGACCCAGTACTTC. As protein: CASSPLSGTQETQYF.

V and J are TRBV7-9 and TRBJ1-6; possible D gene TRBD1, 5 bases. This CDR3 spans 14 amino acids. The germline gives CDR1 SEHNR, CDR2 FQNEAQ (reference sequence). Trimming pared 4 bases from V and 7 bases from J, leaving 11 bases between. The CDR3 sequence is CASSSQGNNSPLHF. Here the CDR3 DNA reads TGTGCCAGCAGCTCCCAGGGTAACAATTCACCCCTCCACTTT.

V is TRBV19 and J is TRBJ1-6, with 9 bases that match TRBD1. Per the germline V gene, CDR1 is LNHDA and CDR2 is SQIVND (reference sequence). This CDR3 is built from 13 residues. V dropped 5 bases and J dropped 9; count of bases not matched to a gene: 2. CDR3 residues: CASSLTGGSPLHF. CDR3 coding DNA: TGTGCCAGTAGTTTGACAGGGGGTTCACCCCTCCACTTT.

The V call is TRBV7-2, the J call TRBJ2-7; D may be TRBD2 (7 bases). The V gene's germline CDR1 is SGHTA and CDR2 FQGNSA. Trimming shortened V by 2 bases and J by 7 bases, and 18 bases separated the two germline ends. This CDR3 is built from 15 residues. This chain's CDR3 is CASSLTVGGRGEQYF. Here the CDR3 DNA reads TGTGCCAGCAGCTTAACGGTGGGAGGGAGGGGGGAGCAGTACTTC.

The V gene is TRBV28, the J gene TRBJ1-5; D is unclear. V gave up 1 base and J gave up 2 bases, with 9 bases separating them. Germline lookup yields CDR1 MDHEN and CDR2 SYDVKM. This CDR3 region has 15 residues. CDR3 DNA: TGTGCCAGCAGTTTATTTAGGTCTGGCAATCAGCCCCAGCATTTT. Translation gives CASSLFRSGNQPQHF. Combining the CDR3 with reference TRBV28 and TRBJ1-5 gives the whole variable domain DVKVTQSSRYLVKRTGEKVFLECVQDMDHENMFWYRQDPGLGLRLIYFSYDVKMKEKGDIPEGYSVSREKKERFSLILESASTNQTSMYLCASSLFRSGNQPQHFGDGTRLSIL.

This clone was recorded once. The chain has TRBV10-3 and TRBJ2-3; 9 nucleotides agree with TRBD2. The germline gives CDR1 ENHRY, CDR2 SYGVKD. The J segment lost 6 bases and the V segment lost 6 bases, leaving 13 bases of the junction unmatched. The CDR3 sequence is 16 residues long. The chain's CDR3 is CAIRAVAGAPGDTQYF. DNA of the CDR3: TGTGCCATCAGGGCAGTAGCGGGGGCCCCAGGGGATACGCAGTATTTT.

The rearrangement uses TRBV27 and TRBJ2-7, with a weak D call TRBD1 (5 bases). The germline V and J ends were trimmed by 2 bases and 9 bases, with 14 bases remaining between them. Germline V gene lookup returns CDR1 MNHEY and CDR2 SMNVEV (reference sequence). This CDR3 has 13 amino acids. DNA for the CDR3: TGTGCCAGCAGTTTAAGGGGCGACCTAGGGCAGTACTTC. This sequence encodes CASSLRGDLGQYF.

V gene TRBV7-2 combines with J gene TRBJ1-6; 7 positions agree with TRBD1. V was clipped by 5 bases and J by 10 bases; unmatched bases: 11. Germline V gene sequence: CDR1 SGHTA, CDR2 FQGNSA. The CDR3 is made up of 15 amino acids. CDR3 sequence reads: CASSTLTGRNSPLHF. The CDR3 DNA reads as TGTGCCAGCAGCACCCTGACAGGGAGGAACTCACCCCTCCACTTT.

The rearrangement joins TRBV14 to TRBJ1-2; 7 nucleotides line up with TRBD1. The V gene end was trimmed by 5 bases and the J gene end by 9 bases; junction bases not matched to a gene: 15. The CDR3 spans 15 residues. The V gene's germline CDR1 is SGHDN and CDR2 FVKESK. DNA of the CDR3: TGTGCCAGCAGCTACCGACAGGGTCGTACTGAGAGCTACACCTTC. Translated, it gives CASSYRQGRTESYTF.

V and J are TRBV14 and TRBJ2-7; TRBD1 is a possible D gene (6 bases). CDR1 and CDR2 from the germline V gene are SGHDN and FVKESK. This CDR3 spans 12 amino acids. Deletions cut 6 bases from V and 3 bases from J, with 9 bases between. CDR3 loop: CASSQTGYEQYF. The DNA of the CDR3 is TGTGCCAGCAGTCAGACAGGCTACGAGCAGTACTTC.